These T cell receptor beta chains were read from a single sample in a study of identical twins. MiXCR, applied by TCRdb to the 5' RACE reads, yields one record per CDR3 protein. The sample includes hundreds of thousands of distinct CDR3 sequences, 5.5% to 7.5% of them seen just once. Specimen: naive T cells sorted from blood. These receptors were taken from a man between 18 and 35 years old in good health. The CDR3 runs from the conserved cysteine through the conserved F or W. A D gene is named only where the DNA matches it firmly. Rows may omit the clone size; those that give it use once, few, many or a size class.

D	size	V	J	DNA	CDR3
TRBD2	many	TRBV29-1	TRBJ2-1	TGCAGCGTTGAAAGGCGACTAGCGGACAATGAGCAGTTCTTC	CSVERRLADNEQFF
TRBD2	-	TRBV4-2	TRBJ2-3	TGTGCCAGCAGCCAAGACGGGACTAGCGGGAGCGATACGCAGTATTTT	CASSQDGTSGSDTQYF
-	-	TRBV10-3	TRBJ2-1	TGTGCCATCCGAGGGGGGGCGGGAGCTGGTGAGCAGTTCTTC	CAIRGGAGAGEQFF
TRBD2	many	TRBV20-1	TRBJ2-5	TGCAGTGACCGGTCACTAGCGGGAGTGGGAGAGACCCAGTACTTC	CSDRSLAGVGETQYF
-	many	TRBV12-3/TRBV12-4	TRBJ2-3	TGTGCCAGCAGTTTTGGGACGTACGGCACAGATACGCAGTATTTT	CASSFGTYGTDTQYF
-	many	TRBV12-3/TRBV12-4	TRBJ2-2	TGTGCCAGCAGTCCCCGGCTGGGCGGGGAGCTGTTTTTT	CASSPRLGGELFF
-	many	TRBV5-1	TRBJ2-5	TGTGCCAGCAGCCCCGGGCAGGGGGAGACCCAGTACTTC	CASSPGQGETQYF
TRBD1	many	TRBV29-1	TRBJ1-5	TGCAGGGACCGGGACAGGAGTCGTCAGCCCCAGCATTTT	CRDRDRSRQPQHF
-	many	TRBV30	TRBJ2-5	TGTGCCTGGGGTCACCATAGCGGACAAGAGACCCAGTACTTC	CAWGHHSGQETQYF
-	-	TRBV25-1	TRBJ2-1	TGTGCCAGCAGAGACCCCAGCGGAAGCTCCTACAATGAGCAGTTCTTC	CASRDPSGSSYNEQFF
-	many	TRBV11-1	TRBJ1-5	TGTGCCAGCAGCACAACAGGAATCGGTTTAGATTGGGATCAGCCCCAGCATTTT	CASSTTGIGLDWDQPQHF
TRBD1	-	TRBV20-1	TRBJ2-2	TGCAGTGCTCGACAGGGCCGGAACGCCGGGGAGCTGTTTTTT	CSARQGRNAGELFF
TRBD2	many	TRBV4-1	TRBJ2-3	TGCGCCAGCAGCCTCTTAGCGGGAGGGGGGGGCACAGATACGCAGTATTTT	CASSLLAGGGGTDTQYF
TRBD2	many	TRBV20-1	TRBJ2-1	TGCAGTGCTGCGGGACTAGCGGGAATGCATGAGCAGTTCTTC	CSAAGLAGMHEQFF
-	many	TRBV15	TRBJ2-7	TGTGCCACCAGCAGAGAAGGTGGGGGCTACGAGCAGTACTTC	CATSREGGGYEQYF
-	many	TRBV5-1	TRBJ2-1	TGCGCCAGCAGCTTAGGGATCAATGAGCAGTTCTTC	CASSLGINEQFF
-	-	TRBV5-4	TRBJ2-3	TGTGCCAGCAGCTTGCGACTCAAACTTCTACTTCTCGCTGGCACAGATACGCAGTATTTT	CASSLRLKLLLLAGTDTQYF
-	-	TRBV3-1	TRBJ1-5	TGTGCCAGCAGCCAATCCAGGTCCGGGCCCCAGCATTTT	CASSQSRSGPQHF
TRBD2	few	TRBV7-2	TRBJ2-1	TGTGCCAGCAGCTTAGGAGGTACTGGCGGGGGGCGGGAGCAGTTCTTC	CASSLGGTGGGREQFF
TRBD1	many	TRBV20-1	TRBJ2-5	TGCAGTGCTAGTGCTCTTTATGGACAGGTCGGACAGGGGTTCGGGACCCAGTACTTC	CSASALYGQVGQGFGTQYF
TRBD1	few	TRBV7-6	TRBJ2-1	TGTGCCAGCAGCCCGGGACAGGGAGGGCCCTACAATGAGCAGTTCTTC	CASSPGQGGPYNEQFF
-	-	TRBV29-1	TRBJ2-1	TGCAGCGTTGTTCCCGGGAGCTCCTACAATGAGCAGTTCTTC	CSVVPGSSYNEQFF
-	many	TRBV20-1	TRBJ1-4	TGCAGTGTCAGGGGAGGGACTAATGAAAAACTGTTTTTT	CSVRGGTNEKLFF
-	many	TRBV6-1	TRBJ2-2	TGTGCCAGCTGGGGACAGAACACCGGGGAGCTGTTTTTT	CASWGQNTGELFF
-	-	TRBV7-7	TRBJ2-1	TGTGCCAGCAGCTCCACCCCTTGGCAGGATGAGCAGTTCTTC	CASSSTPWQDEQFF
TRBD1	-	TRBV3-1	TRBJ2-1	TGTGCCAGCAGCCAAGAGGGGACAGGGCCCAACAATGAGCAGTTCTTC	CASSQEGTGPNNEQFF
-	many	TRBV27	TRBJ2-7	TGTGCCAGCAGGCAGTTTGGGGGCGGAAACGAGCAGTACTTC	CASRQFGGGNEQYF